The 24 T cell receptor beta chains given below trace back to one sample, sequenced in a study of T cells in Graves' hyperthyroidism and ophthalmopathy (dated by TCRdb to about 2019). Library construction relied on multiplex PCR. Sequenced using an Illumina HiSeq 2000. The TCR beta CDR3 regions were amplified from RNA transcripts. For the first round of RT-PCR on the TCR CDR3, the HTBI primer set was used together with the Qiagen OneStep RT-PCR kit. In TCRdb, the public reads were trimmed at Q25 with fastp and aligned with MiXCR, with productive beta chains retained. For every CDR3 protein sequence, its rows merge into one entry that carries the most common genes and DNA. This sample holds nearly 600,000 distinct CDR3 sequences; approximately 14% were observed only once. The ten largest clones take up 5% to 7% of the sample. The sample was blood. These receptors were collected from a woman in her 30s with Graves' hyperthyroidism that later progressed to Graves' ophthalmopathy.

The table lists this clonotype with many counts. The chain couples TRBV18 to TRBJ2-1; D is unclear. The germline CDR1 and CDR2 sequences are KGHSH and LQKENI. This CDR3 spans 17 amino acids. V was pared by 3 bases and J by 6 bases, with 21 bases between. The CDR3: CASSPTTSTSSLNEQFF. The CDR3 DNA sequence: TGTGCCAGCTCACCTACTACATCTACCTCCTCCCTCAATGAGCAGTTCTTC.

This sequence joins TRBV6-1 and TRBJ2-7; TRBD2 matches 9 bases. V was clipped by 8 bases and J by 0 bases; unmatched bases: 20. Germline V gene lookup returns CDR1 MNHNS and CDR2 SASEGT. The CDR3 is 19 residues long. The CDR3 nucleotides read TGTGCCAGCCGACGAGTTAAGTTTAGCGGGAGTCCAAGCTCCTACGAGCAGTACTTC. The encoded protein is CASRRVKFSGSPSSYEQYF.

This clonotype was counted at least ten times. J is TRBJ2-3 and V is TRBV10-3, with unresolved D. CDR1 and CDR2 from the germline V gene are ENHRY and SYGVKD. This CDR3 region has 11 residues. Trimming stripped 10 bases from V and 1 base from J, with 6 bases between. The CDR3 spells CATEGTDTQYF. CDR3 nucleotide sequence: TGTGCCACAGAGGGCACAGATACGCAGTATTTT.

This clonotype was recorded a few times. The rearrangement joins TRBV20-1 to TRBJ1-1; D ambiguous. This CDR3 comprises 13 residues. V was cut by 3 bases and J by 2 bases, with 10 bases left in between. From germline, CDR1 is DFQATT and CDR2 SNEGSKA (reference sequence). The CDR3 bases are TGCAGTGCTAGTGTTCAGGCCAACACTGAAGCTTTCTTT. Translated: CSASVQANTEAFF.

This clonotype was seen repeatedly, ten times or more. The chain joins TRBV11-2 to TRBJ2-7, with 15 nucleotides matching TRBD2. Germline-derived CDR1 and CDR2 are SGHAT and FQNNGV. V lost 3 bases to trimming and J lost 4 bases; unmatched junction nucleotides: 4. The CDR3 is made up of 16 amino acids. CDR3 nucleotides: TGTGCCAGCAGCTTTGGACTAGCGGGAGGGGGGTACGAGCAGTACTTC. Translating gives CASSFGLAGGGYEQYF.

The table lists this clonotype with many counts. The chain recombines TRBV28 with TRBJ1-1; 9 positions agree with TRBD1. Germline V CDR1 and CDR2: MDHEN, SYDVKM. This CDR3 spans 14 amino acids. The ends lost 6 bases at V and 1 base at J; junction bases unmatched: 3. CDR3 sequence: CASRTGGSNTEAFF. The CDR3 region has the DNA TGTGCCAGCAGGACAGGGGGGTCGAACACTGAAGCTTTCTTT. Drawing the rest from reference TRBV28 and TRBJ1-1, the complete variable domain is DVKVTQSSRYLVKRTGEKVFLECVQDMDHENMFWYRQDPGLGLRLIYFSYDVKMKEKGDIPEGYSVSREKKERFSLILESASTNQTSMYLCASRTGGSNTEAFFGQGTRLTVV.

About this clonotype itself: At one of its ends the junction is not consistent with the germline gene, which may arise from a read error. The CDR3 coding sequence is TGTGCCAGCAGTTTTAGCTCCTACGAGCAGCACTTC. This translates into CASSFSSYEQHF. The gene calls are TRBV11-3 and TRBJ2-7, with D uncertain. The CDR3 runs to 12 residues. Germline values: CDR1 SGHNT, CDR2 YENEEA.

This clonotype was seen ten or more times. The chain combines TRBV3-1 with TRBJ2-1, with TRBD2 matching 7 bases. The CDR3 length is 15 residues. CDR1 and CDR2 from the germline V gene are LGHDT and YNNKEL (reference sequence). V dropped 0 bases and J dropped 11; count of bases not matched to a gene: 10. CDR3 nucleotide sequence: TGTGCCAGCAGCCAAGATCGGGCTAGCGGCCTACAGCAGTTCTTC. Protein product: CASSQDRASGLQQFF.

Many counts were recorded for this clonotype. The chain uses TRBV27 and TRBJ2-1, with TRBD2 identical over 10 bases. The CDR3 sequence is 13 residues long. J lost 3 bases, V lost 11 bases, and 4 bases had no gene match. Germline CDR1 and CDR2: MNHEY and SMNVEV (reference sequence). Here the CDR3 reads CASGTSDYNEQFF. Written as DNA, the CDR3 is TGTGCCTCCGGGACTAGCGACTACAATGAGCAGTTCTTC.

This clonotype was observed at least ten times. The chain links TRBV20-1 to TRBJ2-3; D not certain. Per the germline V gene, CDR1 is DFQATT and CDR2 is SNEGSKA (reference sequence). V lost 0 bases and J 4 bases, leaving 17 bases between the germline ends. The CDR3 length is 16 residues. The CDR3 region has the DNA TGCAGTGCTAGAGATCATGGCGCCTTTCTCCCAGATACGCAGTATTTT. This gives the protein CSARDHGAFLPDTQYF.

The chain joins TRBV9 to TRBJ2-5; D gene ambiguous. Per germline, CDR1 SGDLS and CDR2 YYNGEE. Deletions cut 0 bases from V and 1 base from J, with 10 bases between. The CDR3 is 15 residues long. The CDR3 DNA follows: TGTGCCAGCAGCGTAGTGGGGTTTACCCAAGAGACCCAGTACTTC. Protein: CASSVVGFTQETQYF.

The table lists this clonotype with many counts. The rearrangement joins TRBV20-1 to TRBJ2-3; 13 positions match TRBD2. The CDR3 is made up of 14 amino acids. CDR1 and CDR2 (germline): DFQATT, SNEGSKA (reference sequence). J was trimmed by 5 bases and V by 5 bases; bases with no gene match: 4. In nucleotides, the CDR3 is TGCAGTGCTGGGACTAGCGGGAAGGTAGATACGCAGTATTTT. This encodes CSAGTSGKVDTQYF.

In this sample, this clonotype turned up many times. The chain recombines TRBV7-3 with TRBJ2-3; possibly TRBD2 for D (6 bases). CDR3 length equals 15 residues. CDR1 is SGHTA and CDR2 is FQGTGA in the germline V gene. The V gene lost 7 bases and the J gene lost 3 bases, with 17 bases spanning the gap. The CDR3 bases are TGTGCCAGCAAGTACGCTGGTGCGGGGACAGATACGCAGTATTTT. It codes for CASKYAGAGTDTQYF.

This clonotype appeared many times. This chain connects TRBV2 to TRBJ2-1, with 10 bases aligning to TRBD1. V was clipped by 5 bases and J by 4 bases; unmatched bases: 5. Germline assignment: CDR1 SNHLY and CDR2 FYNNEI. The CDR3 length is 15 residues. The CDR3 nucleotides read TGTGCCAGCAGTAGGGGACAGGGGCCGTACAATGAGCAGTTCTTC. Translated: CASSRGQGPYNEQFF.

This CDR3 is CASSHIAGGPTTGELFF. Here the CDR3 DNA reads TGCGCCAGCAGCCACATCGCGGGAGGGCCGACCACCGGGGAGCTGTTTTTT. V gene TRBV5-1 combines with J gene TRBJ2-2; 9 bases match TRBD2. The germline V gene has CDR1 SGHRS and CDR2 YFSETQ. CDR3 size: 17 residues. J gave up 4 bases and V 4 bases, and 11 bases lay outside the gene matches.

The J gene is TRBJ1-2, the V gene TRBV12-3 or TRBV12-4, with a possible D match to TRBD1 (6 bases). The CDR3 is made up of 17 amino acids. V was shortened by 3 bases and J by 2 bases, with 19 bases between the two germline ends. The CDR3 nucleotides are TGTGCCAGCAGTTTGGTTCCGGGGGGGCAGTGGAACTATGGCTACACCTTC. The encoded protein is CASSLVPGGQWNYGYTF.

This clonotype was seen a few times. V and J are TRBV27 and TRBJ2-7, with D perhaps TRBD1 (6 bases). Germline CDR1 reads MNHEY; CDR2 reads SMNVEV (reference sequence). Trimming removed 4 bases from V and 3 bases from J, with 13 bases in between. The CDR3 extends over 14 amino acids. CDR3 sequence: CASSYRDIDYEQYF. DNA for the CDR3: TGTGCCAGCAGTTACCGGGACATCGACTACGAGCAGTACTTC.

In its sample, this clonotype was seen many times. V usage is TRBV11-2 and J usage is TRBJ2-1; TRBD2 matches 9 bases. V lost 0 bases and J lost 2; bases outside the gene matches: 2. This CDR3 is 16 amino acids long. The germline gives CDR1 SGHAT, CDR2 FQNNGV. CDR3 amino acids: CASSLERGRAYNEQFF. In nucleotides, the CDR3 is TGTGCCAGCAGCTTAGAACGCGGGAGGGCCTACAATGAGCAGTTCTTC.

The V call is TRBV13, the J call TRBJ1-1; D possibly corresponds to TRBD1 (6 bases). The ends were cut back, 2 bases at V and 7 bases at J, with 14 bases in the middle. CDR3 size: 14 residues. Germline V gives CDR1 PRHDT, CDR2 FYEKMQ (reference sequence). For the CDR3, the DNA is TGTGCCAGCAGCTTACGCAGGGGTTTAAGTGAAGCTTTCTTT. This gives the protein CASSLRRGLSEAFF. Full variable domain (missing parts from reference TRBV13 and TRBJ1-1): AAGVIQSPRHLIKEKRETATLKCYPIPRHDTVYWYQQGPGQDPQFLISFYEKMQSDKGSIPDRFSAQQFSDYHSELNMSSLELGDSALYFCASSLRRGLSEAFFGQGTRLTVV.

As for this clonotype: A much larger clone differs from this one at a single base, so this may be a read error. The CDR3 end shows no conserved phenylalanine or tryptophan, and so a read error is likely. The V call is TRBV12-3 or TRBV12-4, the J call TRBJ2-7; 9 bases align to TRBD2. The V and J ends lost 3 bases and 10 bases, in that order; junction bases with no gene match: 10. The CDR3 loop spans 14 amino acids. The CDR3 loop reads CASSLAGGRREQYL. The CDR3 bases are TGTGCCAGCAGTTTGGCGGGAGGGCGTCGGGAACAGTACCTC.

This clonotype was counted many times. The chain recombines TRBV20-1 with TRBJ2-2; 8 bases agree with TRBD1. Germline-derived CDR1 and CDR2 are DFQATT and SNEGSKA (reference sequence). With 6 bases clipped from V and 5 bases from J, the junction kept 11 bases outside the gene matches. The CDR3 is 15 amino acids. The CDR3 protein is CSAHGQGSRTGELFF. The CDR3 nucleotides are TGCAGTGCGCACGGACAGGGATCGAGAACCGGGGAGCTGTTTTTT.

This clonotype turned up a few times. V gene TRBV7-2 combines with J gene TRBJ2-5; perhaps TRBD2 as D (6 bases). V lost 7 bases and J 3 bases, leaving 21 bases between the germline ends. CDR1 and CDR2 from the germline V gene are SGHTA and FQGNSA. CDR3 length equals 16 residues. The CDR3 sequence: CASTPDVSRGKETQYF. As DNA, the CDR3 is TGTGCCAGCACCCCCGATGTGTCTCGCGGGAAAGAGACCCAGTACTTC.

The gene calls are TRBV20-1 and TRBJ2-3; 16 nucleotides agree with TRBD2. The CDR3 length is 19 residues. Germline loops: CDR1 DFQATT, CDR2 SNEGSKA (reference sequence). Trimming cost V 5 bases and J 1 base; bases outside gene matches: 12. CDR3 residues: CSAQGLAGGPKGGTDTQYF. In DNA, the CDR3 is TGCAGTGCTCAGGGACTAGCGGGAGGGCCGAAGGGTGGCACAGATACGCAGTATTTT.

This clonotype was seen repeatedly, ten times or more. The rearrangement uses TRBV28 and TRBJ1-2, with a possible D match to TRBD1 (5 bases). The V and J ends lost 7 bases and 7 bases respectively, with 22 bases between them. The germline V gene encodes CDR1 MDHEN and CDR2 SYDVKM. The CDR3 runs to 15 residues. The CDR3 region has the DNA TGTGCCAGCACTCAAGGTTGGGGACCCCTCTCTGGCTACACCTTC. Its translation is CASTQGWGPLSGYTF.